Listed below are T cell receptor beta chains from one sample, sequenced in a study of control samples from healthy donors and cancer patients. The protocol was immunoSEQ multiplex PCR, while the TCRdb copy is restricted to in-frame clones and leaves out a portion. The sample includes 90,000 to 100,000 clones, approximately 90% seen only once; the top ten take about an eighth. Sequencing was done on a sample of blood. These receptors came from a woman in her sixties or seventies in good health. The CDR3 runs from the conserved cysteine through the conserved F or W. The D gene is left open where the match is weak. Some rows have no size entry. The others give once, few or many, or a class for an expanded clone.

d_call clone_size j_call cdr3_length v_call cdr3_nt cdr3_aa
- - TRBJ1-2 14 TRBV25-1 TGTGCCAGCAGTGAACCAGGGGTCCTCTATGGCTACACCTTC CASSEPGVLYGYTF
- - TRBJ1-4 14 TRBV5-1 TGCGCCAGCAGCCCCGGGACCCGGGATGAAAAACTGTTTTTT CASSPGTRDEKLFF
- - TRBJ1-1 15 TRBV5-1 TGCGCCAGCGATGGGGCGGACAGCCAGAACACTGAAGCTTTCTTT CASDGADSQNTEAFF
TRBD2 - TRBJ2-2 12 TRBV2 TGTGCCAGCAGTTCTAGCGGAGGGGAGCTGTTTTTT CASSSSGGELFF
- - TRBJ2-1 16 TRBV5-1 TGCGCCAGCAGCTTGCTACTACGGGGCTCCTACAATGAGCAGTTCTTC CASSLLLRGSYNEQFF
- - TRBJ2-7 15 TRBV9 TGTGCCAGCAGCCCACGACAGGAATCCTCCTACGAGCAGTACTTC CASSPRQESSYEQYF
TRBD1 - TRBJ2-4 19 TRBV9 TGTGCCAGCAGCGTAGTCGGATCACGACAGGGTCTTCCCAAAAACATTCAGTACTTC CASSVVGSRQGLPKNIQYF
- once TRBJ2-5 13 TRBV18 TGTGCCAGCTCACTCGGGATGGCCCAGACCCAGTACTTC CASSLGMAQTQYF
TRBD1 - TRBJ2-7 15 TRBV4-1 TGCGCCAGCAGCCCGATTGGGACAGCTTTTTGGGAGCAGTACTTC CASSPIGTAFWEQYF
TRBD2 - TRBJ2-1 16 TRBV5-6 TGTGCCAGCAGCTTGGCGGGAGGGAGCTCCTACAATGAGCAGTTCTTC CASSLAGGSSYNEQFF